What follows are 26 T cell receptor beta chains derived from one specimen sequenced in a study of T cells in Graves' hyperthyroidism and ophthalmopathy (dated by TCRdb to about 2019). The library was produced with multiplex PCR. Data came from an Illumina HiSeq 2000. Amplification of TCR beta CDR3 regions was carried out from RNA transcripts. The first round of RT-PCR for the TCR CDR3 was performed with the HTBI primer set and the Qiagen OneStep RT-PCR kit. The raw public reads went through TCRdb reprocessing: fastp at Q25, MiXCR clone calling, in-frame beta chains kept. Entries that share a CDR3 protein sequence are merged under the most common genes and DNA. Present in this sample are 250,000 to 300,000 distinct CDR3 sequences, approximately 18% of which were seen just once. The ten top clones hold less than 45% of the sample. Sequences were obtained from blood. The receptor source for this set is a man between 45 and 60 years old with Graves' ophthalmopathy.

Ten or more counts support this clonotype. The CDR3 is CSAPRQGAGETQYF. CDR3 DNA sequence: TGCAGTGCTCCCCGACAGGGGGCTGGGGAGACCCAGTACTTC. This sequence joins TRBV20-1 and TRBJ2-5, with 10 nucleotides matching TRBD1. Trimming removed 5 bases from V and 5 bases from J; junction bases left unmatched: 8. Per germline, CDR1 DFQATT and CDR2 SNEGSKA (reference sequence). The CDR3 loop spans 14 amino acids.

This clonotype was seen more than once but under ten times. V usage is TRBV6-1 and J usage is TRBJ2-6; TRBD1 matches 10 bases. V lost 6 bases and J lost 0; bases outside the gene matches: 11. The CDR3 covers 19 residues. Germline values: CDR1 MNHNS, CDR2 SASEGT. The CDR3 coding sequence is TGTGCCAGCAGAACCGGGACAGGGGAAATCTTCTCTGGGGCCAACGTCCTGACTTTC. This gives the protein CASRTGTGEIFSGANVLTF.

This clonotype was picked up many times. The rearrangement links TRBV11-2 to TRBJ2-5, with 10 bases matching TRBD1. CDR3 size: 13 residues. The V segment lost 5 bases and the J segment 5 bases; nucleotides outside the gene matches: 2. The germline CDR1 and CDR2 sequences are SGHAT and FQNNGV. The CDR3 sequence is CASSPDRGETQYF. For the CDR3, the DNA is TGTGCCAGCAGCCCGGACAGGGGGGAGACCCAGTACTTC.

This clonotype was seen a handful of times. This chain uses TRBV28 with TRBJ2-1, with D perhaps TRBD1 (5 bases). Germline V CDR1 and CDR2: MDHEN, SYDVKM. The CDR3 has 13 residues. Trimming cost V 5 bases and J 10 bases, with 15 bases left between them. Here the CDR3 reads CASSTRRGPEQFF. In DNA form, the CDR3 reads TGTGCCAGCAGTACCCGTAGGGGCCCGGAGCAGTTCTTC.

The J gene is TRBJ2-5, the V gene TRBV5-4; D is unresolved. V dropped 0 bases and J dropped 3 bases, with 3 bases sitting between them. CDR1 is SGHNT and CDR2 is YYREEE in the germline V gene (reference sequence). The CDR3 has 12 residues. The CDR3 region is CASSLEKETQYF. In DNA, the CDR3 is TGTGCCAGCAGCTTGGAGAAAGAGACCCAGTACTTC.

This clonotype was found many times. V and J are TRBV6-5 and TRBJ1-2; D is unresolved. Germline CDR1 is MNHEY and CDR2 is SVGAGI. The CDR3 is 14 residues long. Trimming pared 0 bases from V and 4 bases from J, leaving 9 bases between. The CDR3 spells CASSYSRGSYGYTF. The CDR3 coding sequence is TGTGCCAGCAGTTACTCGCGTGGTTCCTATGGCTACACCTTC.

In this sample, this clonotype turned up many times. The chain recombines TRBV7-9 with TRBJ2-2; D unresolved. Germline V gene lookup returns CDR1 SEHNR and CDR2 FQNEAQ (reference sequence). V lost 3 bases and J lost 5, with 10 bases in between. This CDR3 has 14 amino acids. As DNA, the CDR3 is TGTGCCAGCAGCTTTTTAAGCACGACCGGGGAGCTGTTTTTT. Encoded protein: CASSFLSTTGELFF. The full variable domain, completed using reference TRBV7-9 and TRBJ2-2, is DTGVSQNPRHKITKRGQNVTFRCDPISEHNRLYWYRQTLGQGPEFLTYFQNEAQLEKSRLLSDRFSAERPKGSFSTLEIQRTEQGDSAMYLCASSFLSTTGELFFGEGSRLTVL.

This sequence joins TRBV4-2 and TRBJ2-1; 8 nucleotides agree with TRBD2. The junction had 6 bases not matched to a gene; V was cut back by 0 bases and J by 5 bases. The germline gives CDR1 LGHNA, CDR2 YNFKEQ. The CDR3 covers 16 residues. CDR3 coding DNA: TGTGCCAGCAGCCAAGATGGGGCGGGAGGCAACAATGAGCAGTTCTTC. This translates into CASSQDGAGGNNEQFF.

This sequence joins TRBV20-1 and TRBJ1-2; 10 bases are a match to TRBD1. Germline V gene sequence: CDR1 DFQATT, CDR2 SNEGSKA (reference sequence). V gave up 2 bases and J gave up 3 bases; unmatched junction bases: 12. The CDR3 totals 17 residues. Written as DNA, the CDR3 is TGCAGTGCTAGAAGCCCGGACAGGGGGATTAACTACTATGGCTACACCTTC. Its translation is CSARSPDRGINYYGYTF.

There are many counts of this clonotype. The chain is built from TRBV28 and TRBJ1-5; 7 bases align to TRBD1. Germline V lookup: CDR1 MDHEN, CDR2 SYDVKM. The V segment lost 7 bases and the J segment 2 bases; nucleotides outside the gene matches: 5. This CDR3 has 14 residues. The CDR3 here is CASTLGTGNQPQHF. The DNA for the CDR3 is TGTGCCAGCACCCTAGGGACAGGCAATCAGCCCCAGCATTTT.

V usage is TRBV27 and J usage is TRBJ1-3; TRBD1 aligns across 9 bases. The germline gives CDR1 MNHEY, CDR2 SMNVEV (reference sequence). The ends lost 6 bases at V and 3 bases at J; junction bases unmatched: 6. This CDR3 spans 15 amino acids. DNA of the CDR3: TGTGCCAGCAGCGCCAGGACAGGGGTTGGAAACACCATATATTTT. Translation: CASSARTGVGNTIYF.

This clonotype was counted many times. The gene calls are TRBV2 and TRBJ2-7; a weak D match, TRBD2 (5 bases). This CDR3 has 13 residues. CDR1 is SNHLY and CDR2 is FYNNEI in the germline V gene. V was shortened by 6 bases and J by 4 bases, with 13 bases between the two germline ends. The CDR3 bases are TGTGCCAGCAGCCGGGATATTTGGTACGAGCAGTACTTC. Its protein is CASSRDIWYEQYF.

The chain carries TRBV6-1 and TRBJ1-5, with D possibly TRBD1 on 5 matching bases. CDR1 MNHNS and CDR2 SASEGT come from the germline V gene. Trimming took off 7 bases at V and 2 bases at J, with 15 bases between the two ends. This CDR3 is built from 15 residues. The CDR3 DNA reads TGTGCCAGCAAATCCGAAGGGGCGGGCAATCAGCCCCAGCATTTT. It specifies CASKSEGAGNQPQHF.

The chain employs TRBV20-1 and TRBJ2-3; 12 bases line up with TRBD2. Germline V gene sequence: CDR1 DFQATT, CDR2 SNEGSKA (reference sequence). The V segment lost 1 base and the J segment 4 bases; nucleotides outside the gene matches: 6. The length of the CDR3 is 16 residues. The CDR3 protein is CSARALAGGIADTQYF. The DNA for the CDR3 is TGCAGTGCTAGAGCTCTAGCGGGAGGGATTGCAGATACGCAGTATTTT.

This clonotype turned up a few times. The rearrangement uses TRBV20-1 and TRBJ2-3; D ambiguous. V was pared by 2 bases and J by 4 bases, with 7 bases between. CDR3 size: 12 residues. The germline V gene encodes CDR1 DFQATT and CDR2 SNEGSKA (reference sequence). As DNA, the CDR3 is TGCAGTGCTAGATTATTTGCAGATACGCAGTATTTT. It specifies CSARLFADTQYF.

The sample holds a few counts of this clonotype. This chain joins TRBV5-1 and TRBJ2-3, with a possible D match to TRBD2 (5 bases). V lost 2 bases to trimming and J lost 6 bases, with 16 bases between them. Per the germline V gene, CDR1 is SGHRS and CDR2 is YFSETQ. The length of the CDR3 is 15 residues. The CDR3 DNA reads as TGCGCCAGCAGCTTAGAGCGGATAGAGGTGGATACGCAGTATTTT. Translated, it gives CASSLERIEVDTQYF. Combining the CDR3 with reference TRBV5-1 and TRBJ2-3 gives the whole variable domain KAGVTQTPRYLIKTRGQQVTLSCSPISGHRSVSWYQQTPGQGLQFLFEYFSETQRNKGNFPGRFSGRQFSNSRSEMNVSTLELGDSALYLCASSLERIEVDTQYFGPGTRLTVL.

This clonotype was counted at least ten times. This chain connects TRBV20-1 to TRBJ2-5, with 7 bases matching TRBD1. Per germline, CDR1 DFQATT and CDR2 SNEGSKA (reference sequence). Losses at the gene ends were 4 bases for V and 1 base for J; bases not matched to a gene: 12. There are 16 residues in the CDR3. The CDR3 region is CSAIPFGQEIQETQYF. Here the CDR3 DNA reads TGCAGTGCTATCCCTTTCGGACAGGAGATCCAAGAGACCCAGTACTTC.

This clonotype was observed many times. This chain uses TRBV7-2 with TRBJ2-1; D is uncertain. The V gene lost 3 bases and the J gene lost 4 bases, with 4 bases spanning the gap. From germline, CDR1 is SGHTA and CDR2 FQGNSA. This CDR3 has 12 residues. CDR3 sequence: CASSFDYNEQFF. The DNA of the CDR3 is TGTGCCAGCAGCTTTGATTACAATGAGCAGTTCTTC.

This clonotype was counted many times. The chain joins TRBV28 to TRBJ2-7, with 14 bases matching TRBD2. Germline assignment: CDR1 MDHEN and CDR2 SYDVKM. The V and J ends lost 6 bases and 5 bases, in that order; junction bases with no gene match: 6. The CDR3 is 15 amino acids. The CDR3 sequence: CASSRGTSGRNEQYF. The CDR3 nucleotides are TGTGCCAGCAGCCGCGGGACTAGCGGGAGAAACGAGCAGTACTTC.

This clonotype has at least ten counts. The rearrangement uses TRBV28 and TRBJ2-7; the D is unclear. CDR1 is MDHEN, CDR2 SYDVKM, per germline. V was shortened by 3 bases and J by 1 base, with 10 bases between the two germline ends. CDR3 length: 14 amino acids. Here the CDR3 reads CASSLGPPSYEQYF. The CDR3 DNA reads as TGTGCCAGCAGTTTGGGTCCCCCTTCCTACGAGCAGTACTTC.

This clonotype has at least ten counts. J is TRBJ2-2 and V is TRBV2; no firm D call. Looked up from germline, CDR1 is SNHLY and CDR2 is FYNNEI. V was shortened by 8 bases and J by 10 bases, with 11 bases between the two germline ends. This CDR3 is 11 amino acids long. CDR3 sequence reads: CASQRKVELFF. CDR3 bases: TGTGCCAGCCAACGCAAAGTGGAGCTGTTTTTT.

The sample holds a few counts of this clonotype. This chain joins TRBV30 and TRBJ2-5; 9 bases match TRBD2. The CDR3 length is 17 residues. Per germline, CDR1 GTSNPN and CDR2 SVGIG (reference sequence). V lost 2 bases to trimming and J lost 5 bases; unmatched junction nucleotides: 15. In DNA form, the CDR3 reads TGTGCCTGGAGTTTTTGGGAGGGGGTAGCGGGAGAGGAGACCCAGTACTTC. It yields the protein CAWSFWEGVAGEETQYF. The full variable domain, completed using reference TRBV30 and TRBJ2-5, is SQTIHQWPATLVQPVGSPLSLECTVEGTSNPNLYWYRQAAGRGLQLLFYSVGIGQISSEVPQNLSASRPQDRQFILSSKKLLLSDSGFYLCAWSFWEGVAGEETQYFGPGTRLLVL.

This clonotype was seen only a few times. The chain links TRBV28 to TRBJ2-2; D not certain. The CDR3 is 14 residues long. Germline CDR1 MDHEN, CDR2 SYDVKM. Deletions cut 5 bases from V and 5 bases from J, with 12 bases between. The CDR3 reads CASSPGLGTGELFF. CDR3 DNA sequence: TGTGCCAGCAGTCCCGGGCTAGGGACCGGGGAGCTGTTTTTT.

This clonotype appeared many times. CDR3 DNA: TGCGCCAGCAGCTTGGAGGGTACCTCAGGCGAGCAGTACTTC. It encodes CASSLEGTSGEQYF. The rearrangement uses TRBV5-1 and TRBJ2-7; no reliable D call. Trimming removed 0 bases from V and 6 bases from J, with 13 bases in between. The germline V gene has CDR1 SGHRS and CDR2 YFSETQ. The CDR3 contains 14 residues.

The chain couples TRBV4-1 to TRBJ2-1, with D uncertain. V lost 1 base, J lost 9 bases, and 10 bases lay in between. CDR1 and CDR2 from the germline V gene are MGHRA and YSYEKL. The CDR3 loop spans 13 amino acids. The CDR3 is CASSQGLGGEQFF. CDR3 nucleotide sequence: TGCGCCAGCAGCCAAGGGCTCGGTGGTGAGCAGTTCTTC.

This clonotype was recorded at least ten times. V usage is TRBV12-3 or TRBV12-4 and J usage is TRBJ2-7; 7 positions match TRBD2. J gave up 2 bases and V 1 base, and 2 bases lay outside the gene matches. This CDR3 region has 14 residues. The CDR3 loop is CASSLGLAAYEQYF. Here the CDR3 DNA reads TGTGCCAGCAGTTTAGGGCTAGCGGCCTACGAGCAGTACTTC.